This TCR beta chain appears in the sequencing data of a study of cytomegalovirus exposure and HLA in healthy donors. Use of 60 Vbeta and 13 Jbeta primers characterized the PCR. Some clones are missing from TCRdb's copy, which holds only in-frame ones; the method was immunoSEQ multiplex PCR. The top ten hold about 4.4% of the sample, which has over 150,000 clones, roughly four fifths seen once. The germline gives CDR1 SGHNT, CDR2 YYREEE (reference sequence). V lost 3 bases, J lost 1 base, and 10 bases lay in between. CDR3 length: 14 residues. Nominal health characterized the donors when sampled, though unrecorded immune exposures were likely. Study observations and caveats: Highest at DRB1 and lowest at HLA-C, TCR association rates differed among HLA loci in a later analysis. TCR beta chains associated with HLA were, in a later analysis, more clonally expanded than equally common others.

As regards this clone: Antigen: not known.

The clonotype comes from a middle-aged man in good health and CMV-seronegative. The gene calls are TRBV5-4 and TRBJ1-1; maybe TRBD1 (6 bases). Input material: PBMCs. CDR3 amino acids: CASSSGGRNTEAFF. The CDR3 region has the DNA TGTGCCAGCAGCTCCGGGGGGCGGAACACTGAAGCTTTCTTT.